This is a list of T cell receptor beta chains from one sample in a study of cytomegalovirus exposure and HLA in healthy donors. Sequenced by immunoSEQ multiplex PCR; TCRdb stores in-frame clones only, minus some. The sample has roughly 150,000 clones; more than 75% are singletons. The sequencing input was PBMCs. These receptors were taken from a man aged 25 to 40 in good health and CMV-seropositive. The CDR3 runs from the conserved cysteine through the conserved F or W. The D gene is left open where the match is weak. The size field is filled for only some rows; it gives once, few, many or a size class.

>NA|TRBV14|once|TRBJ1-3
TGTGCCAGCTCTCGGCAGGGTGCTGGAAACACCATATATTTT
CASSRQGAGNTIYF
>TRBD1|TRBV9|NA|TRBJ2-5
TGTGCCAGCAGCCCATGGGACAGACACCTGAGCCAAGAGACCCAGTACTTC
CASSPWDRHLSQETQYF
>NA|TRBV11-2|NA|TRBJ2-1
TGTGCCAGCAGCTTAGTCTCTCACAATGAGCAGTTCTTC
CASSLVSHNEQFF
>TRBD1|TRBV6-1|NA|TRBJ1-4
TGTGCCAGCACATTGGGACAGGGGTTTGAAAAACTGTTTTTT
CASTLGQGFEKLFF
>TRBD2|TRBV6-6|NA|TRBJ2-1
TGTGCCAGCAGTTCCGGGAGGGGGTTCCCCAATGAGCAGTTCTTC
CASSSGRGFPNEQFF
>TRBD1|TRBV5-1|NA|TRBJ2-1
TGCGCCAGCAGCTGGACAGGGGGCACAACCTACAATGAGCAGTTCTTC
CASSWTGGTTYNEQFF
>NA|TRBV13|once|TRBJ2-5
TGTGCCAGTTCACTAGCTTCCGAGACCCAGTACTTC
CASSLASETQYF
>NA|TRBV25-1|NA|TRBJ1-5
TGTGCCAGCAGTGAACCGGGAGGTGATCAGCCCCAGCATTTT
CASSEPGGDQPQHF
>NA|TRBV5-1|NA|TRBJ1-1
TGCGCCAGCAGCTTAAAAGAGTTATCGAACACTGAAGCTTTCTTT
CASSLKELSNTEAFF
>NA|TRBV6-5|NA|TRBJ2-2
TGTGCCAGCAGTGTCAGGGACACCGGGGAGCTGTTTTTT
CASSVRDTGELFF
>NA|TRBV21-1|NA|TRBJ2-7
TGTGCCAGCAGCAAATCCGGGATGGAACCTCGGACTAGAGTCTACGAGCAGTACTTC
CASSKSGMEPRTRVYEQYF
>NA|TRBV7-9|NA|TRBJ1-5
TGTGCCAGCAGCTTAGGGCGGAATCAGCCCCAGCATTTT
CASSLGRNQPQHF
>TRBD1|TRBV19|NA|TRBJ1-1
TGTGCCAGTAGTTTAGTTTTATTAGTCGGACAGGGATCTGAAGCTTTCTTT
CASSLVLLVGQGSEAFF
>NA|TRBV2|NA|TRBJ2-4
TGTGCCAGCAGTGACGGCCCGGGAAGGTGGGAAAACATTCAGTACTTC
CASSDGPGRWENIQYF
>NA|TRBV5-1|NA|TRBJ2-2
TGCGCCAGCAAAGAACAGGGCCTTGAGGGCGGGGAGCTGTTTTTT
CASKEQGLEGGELFF
>NA|TRBV11-3|few|TRBJ1-1
TGTGCCAGCAGCTTCAGGATGAACACTGAAGCTTTCTTT
CASSFRMNTEAFF
>NA|TRBV29-1|NA|TRBJ1-1
TGCAGCGTTGCGCAGGGACTCGGCACTGAAGCTTTCTTT
CSVAQGLGTEAFF
>NA|TRBV11-3|NA|TRBJ1-2
TGTGCCAGCAGCTCCAGCTATGGCTACACCTTC
CASSSSYGYTF
>NA|TRBV6-5|NA|TRBJ1-2
TGTGCCAGCAGTTCCACAGGCTATGGCTACACCTTC
CASSSTGYGYTF
>TRBD2|TRBV7-9|NA|TRBJ2-1
TGTGCCAGCAGCTTACTTGCGGGAGGGATTGATGAGCAGTTCTTC
CASSLLAGGIDEQFF
>NA|TRBV16|NA|TRBJ1-5
TGTGCCAGCAGCCATAATGTGGGCTTCGATCAGCCCCAGCATTTT
CASSHNVGFDQPQHF
>TRBD1|TRBV4-1|NA|TRBJ1-4
TGCGCCAGCAGCCAGGTCTCAGGGGACAGGTATGAAAAACTGTTTTTT
CASSQVSGDRYEKLFF
>NA|TRBV19|few|TRBJ1-1
TGTGCCAGTAGGGGGGACATGAACACTGAAGCTTTCTTT
CASRGDMNTEAFF
>NA|TRBV6-1|NA|TRBJ1-5
TGTGCCAGCAGTGAACAGGGCAATCAGCCCCAGCATTTT
CASSEQGNQPQHF
>TRBD2|TRBV7-2|NA|TRBJ2-7
TGTGCCAGCAGCTTAGCGGGGGGACTAGCGGGAGGGCTCTACGAGCAGTACTTC
CASSLAGGLAGGLYEQYF
>TRBD2|TRBV9|NA|TRBJ2-3
TGTGCCAGCAGCGACCTTAGCGGGAGGGCCACAGATACGCAGTATTTT
CASSDLSGRATDTQYF
>NA|TRBV7-2|NA|TRBJ2-5
TGTGCCAGCAGCTCCCTAGGGGGGGGAGAGACCCAGTACTTC
CASSSLGGGETQYF
>NA|TRBV27|NA|TRBJ2-2
TGTGCCAGCAGTAGGGGGACGGTGAACACCGGGGAGCTGTTTTTT
CASSRGTVNTGELFF
>NA|TRBV6-5|NA|TRBJ1-4
TGTGCCAGCAGTTCCACCGGTCTGGACGGAGGGTTTTTT
CASSSTGLDGGFF
>TRBD1|TRBV7-9|NA|TRBJ1-5
TGTGCCAGCAGCTTGTGGACAGGGGAATATGGCAATCAGCCCCAGCATTTT
CASSLWTGEYGNQPQHF
>NA|TRBV7-9|few|TRBJ2-5
TGTGCCAGCAGCTTAGGCCTTCGCGGTGAAGAGACCCAGTACTTC
CASSLGLRGEETQYF
>TRBD2|TRBV4-1|NA|TRBJ2-5
TGCGCCAGCAGCCGACCGGGGGGGGGAGTAGAGACCCAGTACTTC
CASSRPGGGVETQYF
>TRBD2|TRBV27|NA|TRBJ2-1
TGTGCCAGCAGTTCCACACCGGGACTAGCGGGAGGGTTTAACTACAATGAGCAGTTCTTC
CASSSTPGLAGGFNYNEQFF
>TRBD1|TRBV7-6|NA|TRBJ2-7
TGTGCCAGCAGCTTAGCGGCAGGACAACGGGACAGCGTCGTCTACGAGCAGTACTTC
CASSLAAGQRDSVVYEQYF
>NA|TRBV28|NA|TRBJ1-2
TGTGCCAGCAGTTTGTCAGGGGATGGCTACACCTTC
CASSLSGDGYTF
>NA|TRBV12-5|NA|TRBJ2-5
TGTGCTAGTGGTTTTGGGACATTTCAGACCCAGTACTTC
CASGFGTFQTQYF
>TRBD2|TRBV7-3|once|TRBJ2-2
TGTGCCAGCAGCTTCCTAGCGGGAGCAAACACCGGGGAGCTGTTTTTT
CASSFLAGANTGELFF
>NA|TRBV2|NA|TRBJ2-7
TGTGCCAGCAGTGAAAGCGCCGGGCTAGCGAGCTACGAGCAGTACTTC
CASSESAGLASYEQYF
>NA|TRBV27|once|TRBJ2-7
TGTGCCAGCAGTTTGAGTATGGGGCTAGCGAGACGCGAGCAGTACTTC
CASSLSMGLARREQYF
>TRBD2|TRBV4-3|NA|TRBJ2-7
TGCGCCAGCAGCCAAGATCTTGGGGTGGGAGGGAACTACGAGCAGTACTTC
CASSQDLGVGGNYEQYF
>NA|TRBV11-3|NA|TRBJ2-2
TGTGCCAGCAGCTACATAGGACAGAGCACCGGGGAGCTGTTTTTT
CASSYIGQSTGELFF
>NA|TRBV30|once|TRBJ1-2
TGTGCCTGGAGTCCACTCAGGGCCTATGGCTACACCTTC
CAWSPLRAYGYTF
>NA|TRBV7-9|NA|TRBJ1-2
TGTGCCAGCAGTTCCGACCGGGACTGGGGCTACACCTTC
CASSSDRDWGYTF
>NA|TRBV5-8|few|TRBJ2-7
TGTGCCAGCAGCTTGGGACTAGTAGTAAACTACGAGCAGTACTTC
CASSLGLVVNYEQYF
>NA|TRBV29-1|NA|TRBJ1-1
TGCAGCGCGGGGGACTCCAAGGTTCGCACTGAAGCTTTCTTT
CSAGDSKVRTEAFF
>NA|TRBV19|NA|TRBJ1-1
TGTGCCAGTACCAAGCGCAACACTGAAGCTTTCTTT
CASTKRNTEAFF
>TRBD1|TRBV2|NA|TRBJ2-3
TGTGCCAGCAGTCCGACAGGGGGCAACACAGATACGCAGTATTTT
CASSPTGGNTDTQYF
>NA|TRBV15|NA|TRBJ1-1
TGTGCCACCAGACCAGTGAGGGTAACCACTGGAGCTTTCTTT
CATRPVRVTTGAFF
>NA|TRBV5-8|NA|TRBJ2-1
TGTGCCAGCAGCTCCGGCGGTTGGAGGAACTACAATGAGCAGTTCTTC
CASSSGGWRNYNEQFF
>TRBD1|TRBV7-2|NA|TRBJ2-1
TGTGCCAGCAGCGGGACAGCATACAATGAGCAGTTCTTC
CASSGTAYNEQFF
>TRBD2|TRBV7-3|NA|TRBJ2-3
TGTGCCAGCAGCCAGGGACTAGCGGAAAGCACAGATACGCAGTATTTT
CASSQGLAESTDTQYF
>TRBD1|TRBV4-2|few|TRBJ1-1
TGTGCCAGCAGCCGCACAGGGGGTAAGACGGAAACTGAAGCTTTCTTT
CASSRTGGKTETEAFF
>TRBD1|TRBV6-5|few|TRBJ1-1
TGTGCCAGCAGTTACTCGGGGACAGTTGAAGCTTTCTTT
CASSYSGTVEAFF
>NA|TRBV7-2|once|TRBJ2-1
TGTGCCAGCAGCTTCCAACTAGACTTAGGCAATGAGCAGTTCTTC
CASSFQLDLGNEQFF
>TRBD2|TRBV14|NA|TRBJ2-7
TGTGCCAGCAGCCAAGGTAGCGGGGCCCTCTCCTACGAGCAGTACTTC
CASSQGSGALSYEQYF
>TRBD2|TRBV4-3|NA|TRBJ2-3
TGCGCCAGCAGCCAAGTAGCGGGACTAACAGATACGCAGTATTTT
CASSQVAGLTDTQYF
>TRBD2|TRBV30|NA|TRBJ2-1
TGTGCCTGGAGTGTACTATTGGCGGGAGGGTCCAAAAATGAGCAGTTCTTC
CAWSVLLAGGSKNEQFF
>TRBD2|TRBV12-5|NA|TRBJ2-1
TGTGCTAGCTCTAGCGGCTACAATGAGCAGTTCTTC
CASSSGYNEQFF
>NA|TRBV29-1|NA|TRBJ2-5
TGCAGCGTTGAGAAGGGGGTCAAAGAGACCCAGTACTTC
CSVEKGVKETQYF
>NA|TRBV6-5|NA|TRBJ2-7
TGTGCCAGCAGTTCTCCTTACAGGGTGTACTACGAGCAGTACTTC
CASSSPYRVYYEQYF